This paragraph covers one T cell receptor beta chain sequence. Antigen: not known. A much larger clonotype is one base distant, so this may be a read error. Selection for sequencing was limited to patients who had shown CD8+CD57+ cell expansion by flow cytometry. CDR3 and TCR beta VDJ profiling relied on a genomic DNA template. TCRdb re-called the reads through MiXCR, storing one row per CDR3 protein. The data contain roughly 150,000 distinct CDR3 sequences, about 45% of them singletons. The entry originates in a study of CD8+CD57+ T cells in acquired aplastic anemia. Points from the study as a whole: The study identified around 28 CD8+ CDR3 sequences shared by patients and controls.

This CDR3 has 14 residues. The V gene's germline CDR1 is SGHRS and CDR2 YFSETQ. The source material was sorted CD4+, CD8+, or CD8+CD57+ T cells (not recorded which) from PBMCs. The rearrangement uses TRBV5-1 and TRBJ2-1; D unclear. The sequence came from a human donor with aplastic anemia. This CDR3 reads CASSLLGLNNEQVF. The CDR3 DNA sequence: TGCGCCAGCAGCTTGCTGGGCTTAAACAATGAGCAGGTCTTC.